Given below is one TCR beta chain in context. In the original analysis: Estimation of nucleated cell counts relied on the amplification of reference gene primers. The assay was immunoSEQ multiplex PCR, and TCRdb's table has in-frame clones only and misses some. V and J calls and clone size are copied from that table; D and trimming were computed from the DNA. The data contain over 50,000 clones, roughly 72% of them singletons. The data were taken from a study of blood T cell repertoires in COVID-19. Study at large: Samples representing acute and convalescent COVID-19 were sourced from the United States, Italy and Spain. T cells, B-cell-depleted T cells, or PBMCs provided the cDNA or gDNA that served as material.

The V segment lost 2 bases and the J segment 7 bases; nucleotides outside the gene matches: 4. Germline lookup yields CDR1 MNHEY and CDR2 SVGEGT. CDR3 length equals 14 residues. Recruited during active infection, patients (from Seattle) were subsequently followed longitudinally. The chain couples TRBV6-2 or TRBV6-3 to TRBJ1-5, with 8 bases that match TRBD1. The TCR originated in a woman in her sixties or seventies with COVID-19, enrolled during active disease. The sequenced material came from peripheral blood. CDR3 residues: CASSYMTGVQPQHF. CDR3 sequence (DNA): TGTGCCAGCAGTTACATGACAGGGGTCCAGCCCCAGCATTTT.